Below are 28 T cell receptor beta chains sequenced from a single sample in a study of blood T cell repertoires in COVID-19. Some clones are missing from TCRdb's copy, which holds only in-frame ones; the method was immunoSEQ multiplex PCR. The profile shows tens of thousands of clones, approximately 92% of them singletons. The sample was peripheral blood. These receptors came from a woman aged 80 or over with active COVID-19.

The rearrangement uses TRBV14 and TRBJ2-5; tentative D call: TRBD2 (5 bases). CDR1 is SGHDN and CDR2 is FVKESK in the germline V gene. The V end was cut by 4 bases, the J end by 2 bases, with 26 bases between. The CDR3 is made up of 19 amino acids. For the CDR3, the DNA is TGTGCCAGCAGCCTAAAGGGTAGCGTCAGCCCCTTCGTGCAAGAGACCCAGTACTTC. This encodes CASSLKGSVSPFVQETQYF.

V is TRBV6-2 or TRBV6-3 and J is TRBJ2-1; D is possibly TRBD1 (6 bases). The CDR3 sequence is 15 residues long. V lost 4 bases and J lost 0, with 10 bases in between. The V gene's germline CDR1 is MNHEY and CDR2 SVGEGT. The CDR3 DNA sequence: TGTGCCAGCAGTTCGGACAGCCGCTCCTACAATGAGCAGTTCTTC. Protein sequence: CASSSDSRSYNEQFF.

The gene calls are TRBV11-2 and TRBJ2-7; unclear D gene. The CDR3 has 15 amino acids. Trimming left V 1 base short and J 3 bases short, with 13 bases between. Germline CDR1 reads SGHAT; CDR2 reads FQNNGV. The chain's CDR3 is CASSLGATLDYEQYF. The CDR3 DNA reads as TGTGCCAGCAGCTTAGGGGCGACACTTGACTACGAGCAGTACTTC. Full variable domain (outside the CDR3, taken from reference TRBV11-2 and TRBJ2-7): EAGVAQSPRYKIIEKRQSVAFWCNPISGHATLYWYQQILGQGPKLLIQFQNNGVVDDSQLPKDRFSAERLKGVDSTLKIQPAKLEDSAVYLCASSLGATLDYEQYFGPGTRLTVT.

V is TRBV11-2 and J is TRBJ2-5; the match to TRBD2 covers 9 bases. The CDR3 runs to 14 residues. The J segment lost 8 bases and the V segment lost 0 bases, leaving 4 bases of the junction unmatched. The germline V gene has CDR1 SGHAT and CDR2 FQNNGV. The CDR3 DNA reads as TGTGCCAGCAGCTTAGATGGACTAGCGAAAACCCAGTACTTC. Translation gives CASSLDGLAKTQYF.

The rearrangement uses TRBV5-8 and TRBJ2-2; 8 bases fit TRBD1. Trimming removed 4 bases from V and 0 bases from J; junction bases left unmatched: 2. The CDR3 spans 15 residues. Looked up from germline, CDR1 is SGHTS and CDR2 is YDEGEE. CDR3 bases: TGTGCCAGCAGCCCGGGACAGGCGAACACCGGGGAGCTGTTTTTT. This codes for CASSPGQANTGELFF. Full variable domain (missing parts from reference TRBV5-8 and TRBJ2-2): EAGVTQSPTHLIKTRGQQATLRCSPISGHTSVYWYQQALGLGLQFLLWYDEGEERNRGNFPPRFSGRQFPNYSSELNVNALELEDSALYLCASSPGQANTGELFFGEGSRLTVL.

This chain uses TRBV20-1 with TRBJ2-7, with D hard to call. V was shortened by 3 bases and J by 2 bases, with 5 bases between the two germline ends. Per the germline V gene, CDR1 is DFQATT and CDR2 is SNEGSKA (reference sequence). CDR3 size: 11 residues. In DNA, the CDR3 is TGCAGTGCTAGGGCCACCTACGAGCAGTACTTC. Translating it yields CSARATYEQYF.

The rearrangement links TRBV7-2 to TRBJ1-1, with D tentatively TRBD1 (5 bases). This CDR3 has 12 residues. Deletions cut 6 bases from V and 10 bases from J, with 15 bases between. CDR1 is SGHTA and CDR2 is FQGNSA in the germline V gene. The CDR3 protein is CASRLPGLSAFF. CDR3 nucleotide sequence: TGTGCCAGCAGATTACCGGGACTATCAGCTTTCTTT.

This CDR3 is CASSGRGGTGPFNAGELFF. Written as DNA, the CDR3 is TGTGCCAGCAGCGGGAGGGGAGGGACAGGCCCCTTTAACGCCGGGGAGCTGTTTTTT. The chain recombines TRBV9 with TRBJ2-2, with D possibly TRBD1 on 8 matching bases. This CDR3 region has 19 residues. CDR1 SGDLS and CDR2 YYNGEE come from the germline V gene. Trimming left V 3 bases short and J 6 bases short, with 27 bases between.

This chain joins TRBV27 and TRBJ1-2, with TRBD1 matching over 7 bases. J gave up 3 bases and V 2 bases, and 0 bases lay outside the gene matches. The CDR3 is 13 residues long. Germline V CDR1 and CDR2: MNHEY, SMNVEV (reference sequence). DNA for the CDR3: TGTGCCAGCAGTTTACAGGGGGACTATGGCTACACCTTC. Protein sequence: CASSLQGDYGYTF.

This clone was recorded once. A junction end diverges from the germline sequence, so it may reflect a read error. The chain joins TRBV6-2 or TRBV6-3 to TRBJ2-1; the match to TRBD2 covers 8 bases. The germline V gene has CDR1 MNHEY and CDR2 SVGEGT. There are 15 residues in the CDR3. The CDR3 loop reads CASSYSGRAYIEQFF. CDR3 DNA sequence: TGTGCCAGCAGTTACTCCGGGAGGGCCTACATTGAGCAGTTCTTC.

The chain combines TRBV21-1 with TRBJ2-3; the D call TRBD2 from the table was never checked on the DNA. TRBV21-1 corresponds to a pseudogene. The CDR3 sequence is 12 residues long. Here the CDR3 reads CASSKVRDTQYF. The DNA of the CDR3 is TGTGCCAGCAGCAAAGTTAGAGATACGCAGTATTTT.

Only one count was recorded for this clone. V and J are TRBV5-4 and TRBJ1-2; tentative D call: TRBD1 (6 bases). Trimming cost V 3 bases and J 4 bases, with 19 bases left between them. The CDR3 sequence is 16 residues long. Germline values: CDR1 SGHNT, CDR2 YYREEE (reference sequence). For the CDR3, the DNA is TGTGCCAGCAGCTACGGTACGGCCAGGGGTAGCTATGGCTACACCTTC. It yields the protein CASSYGTARGSYGYTF.

This sequence joins TRBV19 and TRBJ2-2; possible D gene TRBD2, 5 bases. Trimming cost V 10 bases and J 1 base, with 16 bases left between them. CDR1 is LNHDA and CDR2 is SQIVND in the germline V gene (reference sequence). The CDR3 is made up of 15 amino acids. The CDR3 loop reads CATKAVAQNTGELFF. The CDR3 nucleotides read TGTGCCACGAAGGCGGTAGCGCAGAACACCGGGGAGCTGTTTTTT.

This rearrangement joins TRBV5-5 to TRBJ2-2, with 10 bases fitting TRBD2. V was pared by 1 base and J by 7 bases, with 4 bases of the junction left unmatched. This CDR3 has 15 amino acids. Germline V CDR1 and CDR2: SGHKS, YYEKEE (reference sequence). The DNA for the CDR3 is TGTGCCAGCAGCTTGCTCCCTAGCGGGGGCGGGGAGCTGTTTTTT. This sequence encodes CASSLLPSGGGELFF.

The chain links TRBV5-1 to TRBJ2-3; TRBD2 might be the D (6 bases). Trimming took off 0 bases at V and 4 bases at J, with 9 bases between the two ends. The CDR3 runs 14 residues. Per the germline V gene, CDR1 is SGHRS and CDR2 is YFSETQ. The CDR3 here is CASSLEVAADTQYF. The CDR3 DNA reads TGCGCCAGCAGCTTGGAGGTAGCGGCAGATACGCAGTATTTT.

In its sample, this clone was seen a few times. The chain links TRBV3-1 (or the pseudogene TRBV3-2) to TRBJ2-7, with TRBD2 matching over 14 bases. The CDR3 is made up of 21 amino acids. Germline CDR1 and CDR2: LGHDT and YNNKEL (reference sequence). The V gene end was trimmed by 1 base and the J gene end by 6 bases; junction bases not matched to a gene: 20. CDR3 bases: TGTGCCAGCAGCCAAGTCAACTTAGGGACAGAAGGACTAGCGGGAGGACCCGAGCAGTACTTC. This translates into CASSQVNLGTEGLAGGPEQYF.

This clone was detected a few times. V usage is TRBV5-5 and J usage is TRBJ1-5; perhaps TRBD1 as D (6 bases). Deletions cut 1 base from V and 5 bases from J, with 10 bases between. In germline, CDR1 is SGHKS, CDR2 YYEKEE (reference sequence). This CDR3 spans 14 amino acids. The CDR3 nucleotides are TGTGCCAGCAGCTTGTACAGGGCTGATCAGCCCCAGCATTTT. Its protein product is CASSLYRADQPQHF.

CDR3 region: CASSYPGQGAGEQYF. Here the CDR3 DNA reads TGTGCCAGCAGCTACCCGGGACAGGGGGCGGGGGAGCAGTACTTC. The J gene is TRBJ2-7, the V gene TRBV3-1 (or the pseudogene TRBV3-2); 12 nucleotides agree with TRBD1. The V segment lost 5 bases and the J segment 7 bases; nucleotides outside the gene matches: 9. Germline assignment: CDR1 LGHDT and CDR2 YNNKEL (reference sequence). The CDR3 loop spans 15 amino acids.

The genes are TRBV6-6 and TRBJ1-2; the match to TRBD1 covers 9 bases. Germline trimming cut 2 bases from V and 5 bases from J; bases unmatched to any gene: 3. The CDR3 is 14 residues long. CDR1 and CDR2 (germline): MNHNY, SVGAGI (reference sequence). The CDR3 nucleotides read TGTGCCAGCAGTTACACAGGACAGGGGTATGGCTACACCTTC. Amino acid sequence: CASSYTGQGYGYTF.

The CDR3 sequence: CASSITGWGTGELFF. The CDR3 bases are TGTGCCAGCAGCATCACAGGGTGGGGCACCGGGGAGCTGTTTTTT. The chain recombines TRBV7-2 with TRBJ2-2, with a possible D match to TRBD1 (6 bases). The CDR3 consists of 15 residues. Germline V gene lookup returns CDR1 SGHTA and CDR2 FQGNSA. Trimming cost V 5 bases and J 4 bases, with 14 bases left between them.

This clone was seen a few times. The chain recombines TRBV4-3 with TRBJ1-2, with 7 bases that match TRBD1. This CDR3 has 15 residues. CDR1 is LGHNA and CDR2 is YSLEER in the germline V gene. J lost 2 bases, V lost 3 bases, and 6 bases had no gene match. CDR3 residues: CASSQSPGQNYGYTF. CDR3 DNA: TGCGCCAGCAGCCAGTCTCCGGGACAGAACTATGGCTACACCTTC.

This chain links TRBV5-1 with TRBJ2-7; 11 positions match TRBD2. The V gene's germline CDR1 is SGHRS and CDR2 YFSETQ. This CDR3 has 14 amino acids. Trimming at V came to 9 bases and at J to 3 bases, leaving 8 bases not matched to a gene. The CDR3 here is CATSRGTSGYEQYF. CDR3 nucleotides: TGCGCCACCTCCAGGGGGACTAGCGGCTACGAGCAGTACTTC.

The V gene is TRBV9, the J gene TRBJ1-1; D is unresolved. Germline CDR1 SGDLS, CDR2 YYNGEE. Deletions cut 3 bases from V and 0 bases from J, with 12 bases between. The CDR3 covers 15 residues. CDR3 DNA sequence: TGTGCCAGCAGCGCCTCCGCGGATTTGAACACTGAAGCTTTCTTT. Translated: CASSASADLNTEAFF.

CDR3 residues: CASSSPVGRAYEQYF. For the CDR3, the DNA is TGTGCCAGCAGCTCCCCCGTTGGGAGAGCCTACGAGCAGTACTTC. The chain uses TRBV7-2 and TRBJ2-7; a weak D match, TRBD2 (5 bases). The CDR3 covers 15 residues. V gave up 4 bases and J gave up 2 bases, with 15 bases separating them. Germline-derived CDR1 and CDR2 are SGHTA and FQGNSA.

The chain links TRBV6-2 or TRBV6-3 to TRBJ2-1, with D maybe TRBD2 (6 bases). From germline, CDR1 is MNHEY and CDR2 SVGEGT. Deletions cut 0 bases from V and 8 bases from J, with 14 bases between. The CDR3 length is 15 residues. The CDR3 protein is CASSYSAGSGDEQFF. CDR3 sequence (DNA): TGTGCCAGCAGTTACTCCGCAGGGTCGGGGGATGAGCAGTTCTTC.

This clone came up once. The J gene is TRBJ2-1, the V gene TRBV10-2; 9 bases agree with TRBD2. Looked up from germline, CDR1 is WSHSY and CDR2 is SAAADI. This CDR3 spans 17 amino acids. V gave up 3 bases and J gave up 4 bases; unmatched junction bases: 10. In DNA form, the CDR3 reads TGCGCCAGCAGTGATCCCGGGACTAGCCCCCGTTACAATGAGCAGTTCTTC. Its translation: CASSDPGTSPRYNEQFF.

The genes are TRBV18 and TRBJ2-1, with D perhaps matching TRBD2 (5 bases). The germline V gene encodes CDR1 KGHSH and CDR2 LQKENI. The ends were cut back, 1 base at V and 7 bases at J, with 14 bases in the middle. The CDR3 sequence is 15 residues long. This CDR3 is CASSPQGSRVNEQFF. The CDR3 DNA sequence: TGTGCCAGCTCACCACAAGGGAGTAGGGTGAATGAGCAGTTCTTC.

The chain uses TRBV19 and TRBJ2-2; D is unresolved. Looked up from germline, CDR1 is LNHDA and CDR2 is SQIVND (reference sequence). V was trimmed by 6 bases and J by 5 bases, leaving 7 bases between them. The CDR3 covers 12 residues. The CDR3 nucleotides read TGTGCCAGTAGCCCCGGGACCGGGGAGCTGTTTTTT. Its translation is CASSPGTGELFF. Full variable domain (rest looked up from reference TRBV19 and TRBJ2-2): DGGITQSPKYLFRKEGQNVTLSCEQNLNHDAMYWYRQDPGQGLRLIYYSQIVNDFQKGDIAEGYSVSREKKESFPLTVTSAQKNPTAFYLCASSPGTGELFFGEGSRLTVL.